One sample yielded the 15 T cell receptor beta chains listed below, sequenced in a study of response to subunit inactivated influenza vaccine (dated by TCRdb to the late 2010s). Library preparation was by RT-PCR. Sequenced on an Illumina HiSeq 2500. TCRdb trimmed public reads at Q25 via fastp, called clones via MiXCR and kept in-frame beta chains. Each record represents a unique CDR3 protein, reported with the most common genes and DNA among its rows. For this sample the table gives around 580,000 distinct CDR3 sequences, of which around 15% were detected only once. The leading ten clones occupy 11% of the sample. The sample here was PBMCs from blood, taken 11 to 12 days after vaccination. The receptor set was obtained from a man between 50 and 59 years old who received an inactivated influenza vaccine. Donor details come from another sample of the same person, matched by shared clones.

The sample holds a few counts of this clonotype. The chain combines TRBV9 with TRBJ1-6; D unclear. Germline CDR1 SGDLS, CDR2 YYNGEE. V was trimmed by 3 bases and J by 9 bases, leaving 10 bases between them. CDR3 length: 13 amino acids. CDR3 amino acids: CASSAPGRSPLHF. The DNA for the CDR3 is TGTGCCAGCAGCGCACCCGGGCGTTCACCCCTCCACTTT.

This clonotype was seen a few times. The rearrangement joins TRBV10-3 to TRBJ2-5; the D gene is possibly TRBD1 (6 bases). The V end was cut by 11 bases, the J end by 4 bases, with 17 bases between. CDR3 length equals 13 residues. Germline assignment: CDR1 ENHRY and CDR2 SYGVKD. CDR3: CASRQEVGETQYF. CDR3 coding DNA: TGTGCCTCCAGACAGGAGGTCGGAGAGACCCAGTACTTC.

This clonotype has at least ten counts. The J gene is TRBJ2-1, the V gene TRBV6-5; D remains unclear. Germline lookup yields CDR1 MNHEY and CDR2 SVGAGI. V lost 2 bases to trimming and J lost 5 bases, with 4 bases between them. The length of the CDR3 is 12 residues. The CDR3: CASSYIHNEQFF. CDR3 DNA sequence: TGTGCCAGCAGTTACATCCACAATGAGCAGTTCTTC.

The gene calls are TRBV29-1 and TRBJ2-4; 10 nucleotides agree with TRBD2. Trimming at V came to 7 bases and at J to 6 bases, leaving 9 bases not matched to a gene. The CDR3 has 14 residues. Germline CDR1 and CDR2: SQVTM and ANQGSEA. The CDR3 DNA reads TGCAGCGCCGCTAGCGGGAGTGGTGGAAACATTCAGTACTTC. Translation: CSAASGSGGNIQYF.

This clonotype showed up many times. Here the CDR3 DNA reads TGTGCCAGCAGCCAGGGCGGGAACTCCTACGAGCAGTACTTC. Translation gives CASSQGGNSYEQYF. The rearrangement joins TRBV4-2 to TRBJ2-7, with D perhaps TRBD2 (6 bases). Germline-derived CDR1 and CDR2 are LGHNA and YNFKEQ. Trimming took off 3 bases at V and 0 bases at J, with 9 bases between the two ends. The CDR3 spans 14 residues.

This clonotype was counted only a few times. The chain joins TRBV5-5 to TRBJ1-6, with D perhaps TRBD1 (6 bases). Germline V CDR1 and CDR2: SGHKS, YYEKEE (reference sequence). The V end was cut by 3 bases, the J end by 11 bases, with 21 bases between. The CDR3 consists of 16 residues. CDR3 sequence: CASSSQGYKSYAPLHF. Here the CDR3 DNA reads TGTGCCAGCAGCTCCCAGGGGTATAAATCCTACGCACCCCTCCACTTT.

There are a few counts of this clonotype. This rearrangement joins TRBV3-1 to TRBJ2-7; D may match TRBD1 or TRBD2 (5 bases each). Trimming left V 3 bases short and J 3 bases short, with 6 bases between. CDR3 size: 12 residues. Germline assignment: CDR1 LGHDT and CDR2 YNNKEL (reference sequence). The CDR3 sequence is CASSQGVYEQYF. CDR3 DNA sequence: TGTGCCAGCAGCCAGGGGGTCTACGAGCAGTACTTC.

This clonotype was found once. Sequence at one end of the junction differs from germline and may be a read error. This chain uses TRBV2 with TRBJ1-6, with 7 bases lining up with TRBD1. CDR3 length equals 14 residues. The germline gives CDR1 SNHLY, CDR2 FYNNEI. CDR3 loop: CASSRRDRGSPLHF. The DNA of the CDR3 is TGTGCCAGCAGTAGGAGGGACAGAGGATCACCGCTCCACTTT.

This clonotype was recorded many times. The germline gene is not matched at one end of the junction; a read error may be the cause. The rearrangement links TRBV5-1 to TRBJ2-5; perhaps D is TRBD1 or TRBD2 (5 bases each). The CDR3 sequence is 14 residues long. From germline, CDR1 is SGHRS and CDR2 YFSETQ. Here the CDR3 reads CASSSGTAQETQYF. CDR3 DNA: TGTGCCAGCAGCTCCGGGACGGCTCAAGAGACCCAGTACTTC.

In this sample, this clonotype turned up a few times. The chain has TRBV5-1 and TRBJ2-2; D is possibly TRBD1 (6 bases). This CDR3 region has 15 residues. Germline CDR1 is SGHRS and CDR2 is YFSETQ. V gave up 7 bases and J gave up 1 base, with 14 bases separating them. CDR3 sequence (DNA): TGCGCCAGCGCTATCCAGGGACAGAACACCGGGGAGCTGTTTTTT. It yields the protein CASAIQGQNTGELFF.

This clonotype was seen a handful of times. The chain uses TRBV6-5 and TRBJ2-7; the match to TRBD2 covers 8 bases. This CDR3 region has 16 residues. Germline V gene lookup returns CDR1 MNHEY and CDR2 SVGAGI. The ends lost 1 base at V and 0 bases at J; junction bases unmatched: 5. This chain's CDR3 is CASSYFSGAYSYEQYF. The CDR3 DNA reads TGTGCCAGCAGTTACTTTAGCGGGGCTTACTCCTACGAGCAGTACTTC.

This chain connects TRBV20-1 to TRBJ2-1; 11 bases align to TRBD2. Per germline, CDR1 DFQATT and CDR2 SNEGSKA (reference sequence). The CDR3 is made up of 16 amino acids. With 5 bases clipped from V and 5 bases from J, the junction kept 11 bases outside the gene matches. The CDR3 reads CSAPPPGTSGNNEQFF. The CDR3 DNA is TGCAGTGCTCCCCCGCCCGGGACTAGCGGAAACAATGAGCAGTTCTTC.

This clonotype came up a few times. The chain joins TRBV7-2 to TRBJ1-4, with 10 bases identical to TRBD1. V was clipped by 3 bases and J by 15 bases; unmatched bases: 13. The CDR3 runs 15 residues. The germline V gene has CDR1 SGHTA and CDR2 FQGNSA. The DNA of the CDR3 is TGTGCCAGCAGCTTCGGGACAGGGGTGGGGAGGGGGGTGTTTTTT. It translates to CASSFGTGVGRGVFF.

There are a few counts of this clonotype. The chain is built from TRBV4-1 and TRBJ1-6; weak D call: TRBD1 (6 bases). This CDR3 spans 15 amino acids. The ends were cut back, 1 base at V and 10 bases at J, with 14 bases in the middle. Germline loops: CDR1 MGHRA, CDR2 YSYEKL. The CDR3 protein is CASSQGRGLRSPLHF. Written as DNA, the CDR3 is TGCGCCAGCAGCCAAGGCAGGGGATTGAGGTCACCCCTCCACTTT.

This clonotype showed up many times. In nucleotides, the CDR3 is TGTGCCAGCAGCCCCCGTGGTAGCGGGGCTGTATACGAGCAGTACTTC. Protein: CASSPRGSGAVYEQYF. The chain is built from TRBV7-2 and TRBJ2-7, with TRBD2 identical over 8 bases. The junction had 13 bases not matched to a gene; V was cut back by 5 bases and J by 4 bases. Looked up from germline, CDR1 is SGHTA and CDR2 is FQGNSA. The CDR3 runs 16 residues. The complete variable domain, with remaining parts taken from reference TRBV7-2 and TRBJ2-7, reads GAGVSQSPSNKVTEKGKDVELRCDPISGHTALYWYRQSLGQGLEFLIYFQGNSAPDKSGLPSDRFSAERTGGSVSTLTIQRTQQEDSAVYLCASSPRGSGAVYEQYFGPGTRLTVT.